Listed below are T cell receptor beta chains from one sample, sequenced in a study of regulatory T cells in long-lasting Graves disease. TCRdb reprocessed the multiplex PCR reads via MiXCR and lists one record per CDR3 protein. This sample carries some 230,000 distinct CDR3 sequences, around 16% of them seen once, and the ten largest clones take roughly 23%. The specimen was peripheral blood mononuclear cells (PBMCs), collected at new diagnosis, from a patient treated with antithyroid drugs. Source of these receptors: a female donor with Graves disease. Both conserved end residues are part of each CDR3. D genes are given only for firm matches. A clone size is listed for some rows: how often the clone was seen (once, few, many), or a class if it is expanded.

d_call,v_call,clone_size,j_call,cdr3_aa,cdr3_nt
TRBD2,TRBV6-5,many,TRBJ2-7,CASSYSAGGHYEQYF,TGTGCCAGCAGTTACTCTGCGGGGGGACACTACGAGCAGTACTTC
-,TRBV10-1,few,TRBJ2-3,CASSDRVADTQYF,TGCGCCAGCAGTGACCGAGTAGCGGATACGCAGTATTTT
TRBD2,TRBV28,many,TRBJ2-7,CASSSHGYMGREDYEQYF,TGTGCCAGCAGTTCGCATGGTTACATGGGGCGGGAGGACTACGAGCAGTACTTC
-,TRBV11-2,few,TRBJ1-2,CASSEAFGTSGYTF,TGTGCCAGCAGCGAGGCATTCGGGACCTCTGGCTACACCTTC
TRBD1,TRBV6-1,many,TRBJ1-6,CASSRQGAGSPLHF,TGTGCCAGCAGTAGACAGGGGGCGGGTTCACCCCTCCACTTT
-,TRBV28,many,TRBJ2-5,CASSALSPGAKETQYF,TGTGCCAGCAGTGCCCTTAGCCCGGGAGCGAAAGAGACCCAGTACTTC
-,TRBV29-1,few,TRBJ2-3,CSVVSGNLDTQYF,TGCAGCGTTGTATCTGGGAATTTAGATACGCAGTATTTT
-,TRBV6-2/TRBV6-3,many,TRBJ2-5,CASSYENLQETQYF,TGTGCCAGCAGTTACGAGAACTTACAAGAGACCCAGTACTTC
TRBD1,TRBV5-1,many,TRBJ2-5,CASSLQGAEETQYF,TGCGCCAGCAGCTTGCAGGGGGCCGAAGAGACCCAGTACTTC
-,TRBV19,many,TRBJ1-2,CASSMKGHSNNYGYTF,TGTGCCAGTAGTATGAAGGGACACTCGAACAACTATGGCTACACCTTC
-,TRBV20-1,many,TRBJ2-2,CSARKDSFTGELFF,TGCAGTGCTAGAAAGGACAGCTTCACCGGGGAGCTGTTTTTT
-,TRBV9,many,TRBJ2-5,CASSASRAVNQETQYF,TGTGCCAGCAGTGCTTCTAGAGCGGTCAACCAAGAGACCCAGTACTTC
-,TRBV19,many,TRBJ2-5,CASKTPPGPREETQYF,TGTGCCAGTAAAACACCCCCGGGACCGAGGGAAGAGACCCAGTACTTC
TRBD1,TRBV28,many,TRBJ1-1,CASIVTGGNTEAFF,TGTGCCAGCATTGTGACAGGGGGGAACACTGAAGCTTTCTTT
TRBD2,TRBV24-1,many,TRBJ2-5,CATSGGTSAQETQYF,TGTGCCACCAGTGGCGGGACTAGCGCCCAAGAGACCCAGTACTTC
-,TRBV7-2,many,TRBJ1-4,CASSLGVLEKLFF,TGTGCCAGCAGCTTGGGGGTACTTGAAAAACTGTTTTTT
-,TRBV20-1,-,TRBJ2-2,CSARDWTAPNTGELFF,TGCAGTGCTAGAGATTGGACGGCCCCGAACACCGGGGAGCTGTTTTTT
-,TRBV28,many,TRBJ2-1,CASRTRGGYNEQFF,TGTGCCAGCAGGACCAGGGGTGGGTACAATGAGCAGTTCTTC
TRBD1,TRBV6-2/TRBV6-3,many,TRBJ1-2,CASIEGARSYGYTF,TGTGCCAGCATCGAGGGGGCGAGGTCCTATGGCTACACCTTC
-,TRBV7-9,many,TRBJ1-5,CASSLGGVNSNQPQHF,TGTGCCAGCAGCTTGGGGGGAGTTAATAGCAATCAGCCCCAGCATTTT
TRBD2,TRBV15,many,TRBJ2-7,CATRTSGTFNEQYF,TGTGCCACCAGGACTAGCGGGACCTTCAACGAGCAGTACTTC
-,TRBV3-1,many,TRBJ1-1,CASSRSWGANTEAFF,TGTGCCAGCAGCCGAAGCTGGGGCGCGAACACTGAAGCTTTCTTT
TRBD1,TRBV9,few,TRBJ1-1,CASSAGGSMNTEAFF,TGTGCCAGCAGCGCAGGGGGCAGTATGAACACTGAAGCTTTCTTT
-,TRBV24-1,many,TRBJ1-2,CATSDLRVNYGYTF,TGTGCCACCAGTGATTTAAGGGTCAACTATGGCTACACCTTC
TRBD2,TRBV11-2,-,TRBJ2-1,CASSLGASGNLNEQFF,TGTGCCAGCAGCTTAGGGGCTAGCGGGAACCTGAATGAGCAGTTCTTC
-,TRBV28,many,TRBJ2-2,CASSYYRGGTGELFF,TGTGCCAGCAGCTATTACAGGGGAGGCACCGGGGAGCTGTTTTTT
-,TRBV15,many,TRBJ2-5,CATSRELIGQETQYF,TGTGCCACCAGCAGGGAACTCATCGGCCAAGAGACCCAGTACTTC
-,TRBV18,many,TRBJ2-2,CASSWDPQNTGELFF,TGTGCCAGCTCATGGGACCCGCAGAACACCGGGGAGCTGTTTTTT
TRBD2,TRBV7-6,many,TRBJ2-1,CASSHGEREGNEQFF,TGTGCCAGCAGCCACGGCGAGCGGGAGGGAAATGAGCAGTTCTTC
TRBD2,TRBV20-1,many,TRBJ2-3,CSARDAISRTSGRDTQYF,TGCAGTGCTAGAGACGCTATTTCTCGGACTAGCGGGAGAGATACGCAGTATTTT
TRBD1,TRBV5-1,few,TRBJ2-3,CASSFRDSSADTQYF,TGCGCCAGCAGCTTTCGGGACAGTAGCGCAGATACGCAGTATTTT
TRBD1,TRBV20-1,-,TRBJ2-5,CSANHGQGLETQYF,TGCAGTGCTAACCACGGACAGGGGTTAGAGACCCAGTACTTC
TRBD2,TRBV27,-,TRBJ2-1,CASSLSGGRSSYNEQFF,TGTGCCAGCAGTTTATCAGGCGGGAGGAGCTCCTACAATGAGCAGTTCTTC
-,TRBV7-7,many,TRBJ2-3,CASSVLGKSDTQYF,TGTGCTAGCAGCGTACTGGGAAAAAGTGATACGCAGTATTTT
TRBD2,TRBV27,many,TRBJ2-2,CAITGLAGVGNTGELFF,TGTGCCATCACGGGACTAGCGGGAGTCGGGAACACCGGGGAGCTGTTTTTT
-,TRBV10-3,many,TRBJ2-2,CAISEFQGSTGELFF,TGTGCCATCAGTGAGTTCCAGGGGAGCACCGGGGAGCTGTTTTTT
TRBD2,TRBV29-1,many,TRBJ2-3,CSARLAELSTDTQYF,TGCAGCGCCCGACTAGCGGAGCTTAGCACAGATACGCAGTATTTT
-,TRBV6-5,many,TRBJ2-5,CASSYSGGSPETQYF,TGTGCCAGCAGTTACTCAGGGGGGTCTCCGGAGACCCAGTACTTC
TRBD2,TRBV11-2,many,TRBJ2-7,CASSLELAGGFYEQYF,TGTGCCAGCAGCTTAGAACTAGCGGGAGGGTTCTACGAGCAGTACTTC
-,TRBV11-2,many,TRBJ2-3,CASSLGIGGVPPDTQYF,TGTGCCAGCAGCTTAGGTATTGGCGGCGTGCCTCCAGATACGCAGTATTTT
-,TRBV28,many,TRBJ1-1,CASSLGDADTEAFF,TGTGCCAGCAGTTTGGGGGATGCGGACACTGAAGCTTTCTTT
-,TRBV7-2,many,TRBJ1-6,CASSTLVLVGNSPLHF,TGTGCCAGCAGCACCCTAGTCCTGGTTGGGAATTCACCCCTCCACTTT
-,TRBV10-3,many,TRBJ2-7,CAISDGGYEQYF,TGTGCCATCAGTGACGGGGGCTACGAGCAGTACTTC
-,TRBV6-5,-,TRBJ1-2,CASSYSRAGALGNGYTF,TGTGCCAGCAGTTACTCCCGGGCAGGGGCCTTGGGGAATGGCTACACCTTC
TRBD2,TRBV3-1,many,TRBJ2-7,CATKSAGGYGEQYF,TGTGCCACCAAATCAGCGGGAGGGTATGGCGAGCAGTACTTC